This entry describes one T cell receptor (beta chain). The antigen is undetermined. The data derive from a study of chemoradiotherapy in HPV16-positive cancers. General observations from the study: HPV-responsive T-cell expansion during chemoradiotherapy was linked to improved recurrence-free survival in HPV16-positive patients. Non-HPV-specific T cells did not expand in tumors during treatment, whereas candidate HPV-specific clones and E7-related motifs did. Functional assays defining HPV-specific T cells used only a couple of HPV16-positive patients.

Samples were taken several times over chemoradiotherapy. Using immunoSEQ multiplex PCR, the repertoire was profiled, and TCRdb retains in-frame clones only, with some absent. This table holds approximately 17,000 clones, around three quarters found once. Sequencing was performed on tumor tissue, taken from a patient who underwent chemoradiotherapy. The receptor was isolated from a human donor with HPV-associated anogenital cancer.

CDR3 bases: TGTGCCAGCAGCCCCAGGGAGAACAATCAGCCCCAGCATTTT. Its translation is CASSPRENNQPQHF. The V call is TRBV28, the J call TRBJ1-5; a possible D gene is TRBD1 (5 bases). This CDR3 has 14 residues. V lost 6 bases to trimming and J lost 3 bases, with 12 bases between them. Per germline, CDR1 MDHEN and CDR2 SYDVKM. Full variable domain (missing parts from reference TRBV28 and TRBJ1-5): DVKVTQSSRYLVKRTGEKVFLECVQDMDHENMFWYRQDPGLGLRLIYFSYDVKMKEKGDIPEGYSVSREKKERFSLILESASTNQTSMYLCASSPRENNQPQHFGDGTRLSIL.